This TCR beta chain was observed in a study of shared clonotypes between healthy human individuals. Overall study results and limits: Sharing across four donors was seen in 4% to 5% of naive CD4 clonotypes.

Replicate PCRs for sorted subsets used roughly 200 ng DNA; this equaled 25,000 to 30,000 T cell genomes. Produced via immunoSEQ multiplex PCR; TCRdb's table is partial and in-frame only. Altogether about 2.3 million clones are present, more than 80% being singletons, with the ten largest covering 0.39%. Splitting of CD4+ cells produced CD45RA+ naive and CD45RA-negative memory subsets. With respect to this clone: Its specificity is unknown.

V gave up 3 bases and J gave up 7 bases, with 13 bases separating them. Germline assignment: CDR1 SGHVS and CDR2 FNYEAQ. The CDR3 extends over 14 amino acids. The TCR sequence derives from a man aged 18 to 29 in good health. Some clones in this sample may be carry-over from other donors' samples. The chain recombines TRBV7-6 with TRBJ2-1; D possibly corresponds to TRBD1 (6 bases). Input material: naive CD4+ T cells from PBMCs. Subset described: CD45RA+ positively selected. CDR3 loop: CASSLQGQGNEQFF. Here the CDR3 DNA reads TGTGCCAGCAGCTTGCAGGGGCAGGGTAATGAGCAGTTCTTC.